This T cell receptor beta chain was retrieved from a study of T cells expressing NK-cell markers. The study, taken as a whole, reports: Roughly 6 donors had dominant NKG2C+ clonotypes that comprised about 1.0-8% of their CD8+ T cells.

The V gene's germline CDR1 is MNHEY and CDR2 SVGEGT. The CDR3 covers 14 residues. It was by 5'RACE template switching with UMIs that TCR beta cDNA was made. Reprocessing the 5' RACE reads, TCRdb reports a single entry for every CDR3 protein and omits DNA. The sample shows roughly 390,000 distinct CDR3 sequences, and around 11% sits with its ten largest clones. Regarding this clonotype: Its antigen is as yet unknown.

The TCR was taken from a woman aged 45 to 65 in good health. Source material: blood T cells: a sorted CD56 or NKG2C T cell subset, CD4+ or CD8+ T cells, or bulk PBMC T cells (not recorded which). The chain has TRBV6-2 or TRBV6-3 and TRBJ2-7. Here the CDR3 reads CASSTYGSTYEQYF.